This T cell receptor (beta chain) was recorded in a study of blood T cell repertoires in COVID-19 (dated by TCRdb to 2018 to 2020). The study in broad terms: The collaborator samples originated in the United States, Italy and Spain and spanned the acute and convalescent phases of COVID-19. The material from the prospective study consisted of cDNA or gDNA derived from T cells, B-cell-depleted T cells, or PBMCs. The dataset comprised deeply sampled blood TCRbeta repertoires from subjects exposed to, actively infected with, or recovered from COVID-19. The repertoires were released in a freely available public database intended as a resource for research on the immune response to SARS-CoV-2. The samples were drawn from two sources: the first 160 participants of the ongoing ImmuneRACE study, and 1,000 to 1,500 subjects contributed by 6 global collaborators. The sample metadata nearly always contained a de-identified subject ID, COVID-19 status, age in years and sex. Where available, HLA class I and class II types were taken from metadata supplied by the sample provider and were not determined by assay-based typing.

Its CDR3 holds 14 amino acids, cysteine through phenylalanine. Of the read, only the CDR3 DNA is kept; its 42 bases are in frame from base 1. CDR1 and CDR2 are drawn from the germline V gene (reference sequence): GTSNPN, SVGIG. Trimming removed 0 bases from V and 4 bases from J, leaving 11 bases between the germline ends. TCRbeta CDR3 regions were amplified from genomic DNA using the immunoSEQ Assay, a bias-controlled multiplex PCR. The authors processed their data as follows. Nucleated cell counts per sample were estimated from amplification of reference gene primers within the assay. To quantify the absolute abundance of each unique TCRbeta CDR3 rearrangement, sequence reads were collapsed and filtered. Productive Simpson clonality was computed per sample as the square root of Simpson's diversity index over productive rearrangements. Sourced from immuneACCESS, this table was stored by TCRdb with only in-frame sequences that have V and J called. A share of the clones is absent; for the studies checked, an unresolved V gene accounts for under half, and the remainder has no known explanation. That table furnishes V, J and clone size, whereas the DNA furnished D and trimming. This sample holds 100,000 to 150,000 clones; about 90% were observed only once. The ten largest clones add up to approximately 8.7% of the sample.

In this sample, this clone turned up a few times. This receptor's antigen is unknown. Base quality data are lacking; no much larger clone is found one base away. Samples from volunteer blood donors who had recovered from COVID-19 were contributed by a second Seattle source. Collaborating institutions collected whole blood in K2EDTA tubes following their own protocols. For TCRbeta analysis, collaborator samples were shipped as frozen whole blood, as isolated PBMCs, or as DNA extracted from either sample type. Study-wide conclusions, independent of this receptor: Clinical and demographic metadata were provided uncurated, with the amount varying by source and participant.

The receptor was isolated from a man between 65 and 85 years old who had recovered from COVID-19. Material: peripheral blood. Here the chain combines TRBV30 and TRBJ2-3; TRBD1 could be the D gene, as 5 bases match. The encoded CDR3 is CAWSVPAGSDTQYF. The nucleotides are TGTGCCTGGAGTGTACCTGCAGGGTCAGATACGCAGTATTTT. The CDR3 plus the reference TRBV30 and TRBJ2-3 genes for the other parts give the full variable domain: SQTIHQWPATLVQPVGSPLSLECTVEGTSNPNLYWYRQAAGRGLQLLFYSVGIGQISSEVPQNLSASRPQDRQFILSSKKLLLSDSGFYLCAWSVPAGSDTQYFGPGTRLTVL.